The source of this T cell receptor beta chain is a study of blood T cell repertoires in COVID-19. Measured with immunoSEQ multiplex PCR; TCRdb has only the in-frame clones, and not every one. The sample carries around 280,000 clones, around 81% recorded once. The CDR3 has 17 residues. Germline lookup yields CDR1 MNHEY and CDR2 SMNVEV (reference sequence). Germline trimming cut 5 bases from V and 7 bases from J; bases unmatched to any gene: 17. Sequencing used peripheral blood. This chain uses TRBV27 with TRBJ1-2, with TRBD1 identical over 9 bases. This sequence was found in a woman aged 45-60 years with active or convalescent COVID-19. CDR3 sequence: CASSRIPWDRDSGGYTF. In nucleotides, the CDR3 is TGTGCCAGCAGTCGCATACCCTGGGACAGGGATTCTGGTGGCTACACCTTC.